These 5 T cell receptor beta chains originate from one sample sequenced in a study of T cells and copy number aberrations in small-cell lung cancer. Assay used: immunoSEQ multiplex PCR; TCRdb lists only in-frame clones, some missing. The sample lists some 3,100 clones, roughly nine tenths occurring once. The sequenced sample was normal tissue next to the tumor. The receptors were sampled from a man aged 50-60 years with small cell lung cancer.

This chain uses TRBV27 with TRBJ1-1; D call uncertain. This CDR3 is built from 13 residues. Trimming took off 7 bases at V and 0 bases at J, with 9 bases between the two ends. CDR1 and CDR2 from the germline V gene are MNHEY and SMNVEV (reference sequence). CDR3 residues: CASKGEMNTEAFF. The CDR3 DNA is TGTGCCAGCAAGGGAGAAATGAACACTGAAGCTTTCTTT.

The chain joins TRBV10-1 to TRBJ2-5; either TRBD1 or TRBD2 may supply D (7 bases each). CDR1 is WNHNN, CDR2 SYGVQD, per germline (reference sequence). The CDR3 contains 15 residues. CDR3 DNA sequence: TGCGTCAGGGGGGGACCGACTCTCAACCAAGAGACCCAGTACTTC. It is translated as CVRGGPTLNQETQYF.

The V call is TRBV4-3, the J call TRBJ2-7; D unclear. CDR1 and CDR2 from the germline V gene are LGHNA and YSLEER. V gave up 1 base and J gave up 4 bases, with 14 bases separating them. The CDR3 has 15 amino acids. The CDR3 nucleotides are TGCGCCAGCAGCCAAGGCAGTAGGGCAGGATACGAGCAGTACTTC. Its translation: CASSQGSRAGYEQYF.

This clone occurred a few times. The chain couples TRBV2 to TRBJ1-2, with 7 nucleotides matching TRBD1. There are 15 residues in the CDR3. The germline V gene has CDR1 SNHLY and CDR2 FYNNEI. V was pared by 6 bases and J by 4 bases, with 11 bases of the junction left unmatched. The CDR3 protein is CASSGPGRGPYGYTF. Here the CDR3 DNA reads TGTGCCAGCAGCGGTCCTGGGAGGGGGCCCTATGGCTACACCTTC.

The chain joins TRBV9 to TRBJ2-3; D gene unclear. Germline V gives CDR1 SGDLS, CDR2 YYNGEE. Between the trimmed V and J ends, which lost 0 bases and 2 bases, there was a span of 4 bases. The CDR3 is 13 residues long. The CDR3 DNA reads as TGTGCCAGCAGCGTAGGACTCACAGATACGCAGTATTTT. This gives the protein CASSVGLTDTQYF. The whole variable domain, remainder taken from reference TRBV9 and TRBJ2-3, is DSGVTQTPKHLITATGQRVTLRCSPRSGDLSVYWYQQSLDQGLQFLIQYYNGEERAKGNILERFSAQQFPDLHSELNLSSLELGDSALYFCASSVGLTDTQYFGPGTRLTVL.